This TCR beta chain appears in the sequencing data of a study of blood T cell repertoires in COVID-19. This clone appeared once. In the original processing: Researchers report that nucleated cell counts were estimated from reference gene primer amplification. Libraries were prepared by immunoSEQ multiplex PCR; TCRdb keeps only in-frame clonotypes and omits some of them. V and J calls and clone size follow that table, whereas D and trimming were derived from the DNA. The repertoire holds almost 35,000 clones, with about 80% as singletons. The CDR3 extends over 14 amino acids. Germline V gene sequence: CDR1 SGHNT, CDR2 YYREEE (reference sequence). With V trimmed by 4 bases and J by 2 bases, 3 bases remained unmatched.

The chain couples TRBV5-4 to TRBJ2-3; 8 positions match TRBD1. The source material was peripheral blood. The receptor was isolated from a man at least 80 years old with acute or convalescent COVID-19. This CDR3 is CASSPDRVTDTQYF. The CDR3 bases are TGTGCCAGCAGCCCGGACAGGGTCACAGATACGCAGTATTTT.